This entry lists 26 T cell receptor beta chains sequenced from one sample in a study of T cell responses to AZD1222 COVID-19 vaccine. Repertoires were generated with immunoSEQ multiplex PCR, while TCRdb's copy carries only in-frame clones and drops some. Counted here are 130,000 to 150,000 clones, around 90% occurring once; the ten biggest clones make up about 3.8%. The specimen comprised peripheral blood, sampled 28 days after the second AZD1222 dose. The origin of the receptors is an adult who received the AZD1222 COVID-19 vaccine.

The chain employs TRBV19 and TRBJ2-3; 11 nucleotides align to TRBD2. The V gene's germline CDR1 is LNHDA and CDR2 SQIVND (reference sequence). V shed 4 bases, J shed 2 bases, and the junction held 2 bases outside the gene matches. The CDR3 sequence is 15 residues long. CDR3 residues: CASSKLAGDTDTQYF. Written as DNA, the CDR3 is TGTGCCAGTAGTAAACTAGCGGGGGACACAGATACGCAGTATTTT.

The CDR3 here is CASGLGANYGYTF. The CDR3 nucleotides are TGTGCTAGTGGACTAGGGGCCAACTATGGCTACACCTTC. The V gene is TRBV12-5, the J gene TRBJ1-2; possible D gene TRBD1, 5 bases. The CDR3 is 13 residues long. The V gene's germline CDR1 is LGHNT and CDR2 FRNRAP. V dropped 6 bases and J dropped 2 bases, with 10 bases sitting between them.

The CDR3 is CASVDRSNEKLFF. CDR3 bases: TGTGCCAGCGTAGACAGGAGTAATGAAAAACTGTTTTTT. The V gene is TRBV7-9, the J gene TRBJ1-4, with D perhaps matching TRBD1 (6 bases). The CDR3 is made up of 13 amino acids. Per germline, CDR1 SEHNR and CDR2 FQNEAQ (reference sequence). Trimming cost V 8 bases and J 4 bases, with 11 bases left between them.

Note on this clone: This sample includes further DNA sequences coding for the same CDR3. This chain links TRBV29-1 with TRBJ2-1; D call uncertain. V lost 3 bases and J lost 5, with 5 bases in between. CDR1 and CDR2 from the germline V gene are SQVTM and ANQGSEA. This CDR3 has 11 residues. CDR3: CSVDRNNEQFF. DNA of the CDR3: TGCAGCGTTGACCGAAACAATGAGCAGTTCTTC.

The V call is TRBV6-2 or TRBV6-3, the J call TRBJ2-7; a possible D gene is TRBD2 (6 bases). Deletions cut 3 bases from V and 6 bases from J, with 15 bases between. The V gene's germline CDR1 is MNHEY and CDR2 SVGEGT. The length of the CDR3 is 14 residues. This CDR3 is CASSYAREVGEQYF. The CDR3 DNA follows: TGTGCCAGCAGTTATGCCAGGGAGGTTGGCGAGCAGTACTTC.

The chain uses TRBV6-4 and TRBJ2-3, with D perhaps given as TRBD1 or TRBD2 (5 bases each). This CDR3 comprises 15 residues. Germline CDR1 reads MRHNA; CDR2 reads SNTAGT. Trimming stripped 5 bases from V and 4 bases from J, with 16 bases between. In DNA, the CDR3 is TGTGCCAGCAGTCCCTCAAGGACGGGGCCAGATACGCAGTATTTT. It encodes CASSPSRTGPDTQYF.

The chain is built from TRBV2 and TRBJ1-3; TRBD1 agrees at 10 bases. The trim removed 6 bases at V and 5 bases at J, leaving 4 bases unmatched. This CDR3 spans 14 amino acids. CDR1 is SNHLY, CDR2 FYNNEI, per germline. Here the CDR3 DNA reads TGTGCCAGCAGCAGGGACAGGGGTCGAAACACCATATATTTT. Translation gives CASSRDRGRNTIYF. The variable domain in full, with the rest retrieved from reference TRBV2 and TRBJ1-3, is EPEVTQTPSHQVTQMGQEVILRCVPISNHLYFYWYRQILGQKVEFLVSFYNNEISEKSEIFDDQFSVERPDGSNFTLKIRSTKLEDSAMYFCASSRDRGRNTIYFGEGSWLTVV.

The chain is built from TRBV19 and TRBJ2-2; D may correspond to TRBD1 or TRBD2 (6 bases each). CDR3 length equals 14 residues. V lost 9 bases and J 8 bases, leaving 19 bases between the germline ends. Germline assignment: CDR1 LNHDA and CDR2 SQIVND (reference sequence). The CDR3 region is CASLLPGASGELFF. CDR3 sequence (DNA): TGTGCCAGCCTGCTCCCGGGGGCGAGTGGGGAGCTGTTTTTT. Combining the CDR3 with reference TRBV19 and TRBJ2-2 gives the whole variable domain DGGITQSPKYLFRKEGQNVTLSCEQNLNHDAMYWYRQDPGQGLRLIYYSQIVNDFQKGDIAEGYSVSREKKESFPLTVTSAQKNPTAFYLCASLLPGASGELFFGEGSRLTVL.

The J gene is TRBJ1-2, the V gene TRBV27; 9 nucleotides match TRBD1. The junction had 8 bases not matched to a gene; V was cut back by 6 bases and J by 3 bases. From germline, CDR1 is MNHEY and CDR2 SMNVEV (reference sequence). This CDR3 has 15 residues. In nucleotides, the CDR3 is TGTGCCAGCAGAGGCACGGGACAGGGCTACTATGGCTACACCTTC. Its translation: CASRGTGQGYYGYTF.

This chain links TRBV3-1 (or the pseudogene TRBV3-2) with TRBJ2-7; 9 nucleotides align to TRBD2. The CDR3 has 16 residues. The V gene end was trimmed by 1 base and the J gene end by 2 bases; junction bases not matched to a gene: 6. CDR1 is LGHDT, CDR2 YNNKEL, per germline (reference sequence). CDR3 nucleotide sequence: TGTGCCAGCAGCCAAGCCGGACTAGCGACCACCTACGAGCAGTACTTC. Its translation is CASSQAGLATTYEQYF.

V gene TRBV7-2 combines with J gene TRBJ1-1; weak D call: TRBD1 (5 bases). CDR3 length: 17 amino acids. Germline V gene data show CDR1 as SGHTA and CDR2 as FQGNSA. The V end lost 0 bases, the J end lost 0 bases, and 14 bases lay between the germline ends. CDR3 loop: CASSLASMAGMNTEAFF. DNA for the CDR3: TGTGCCAGCAGCTTAGCAAGTATGGCAGGGATGAACACTGAAGCTTTCTTT.

The genes are TRBV7-3 and TRBJ2-1, with D possibly TRBD2 on 5 matching bases. The CDR3 covers 13 residues. V lost 5 bases to trimming and J lost 8 bases, with 13 bases between them. CDR1 and CDR2 (germline): SGHTA, FQGTGA. The CDR3 DNA reads as TGTGCCAGCAGCGGACTCGCCTCAGATGAGCAGTTCTTC. Protein: CASSGLASDEQFF.

The V and J genes are TRBV27 and TRBJ2-7; 7 positions match TRBD2. Germline CDR1 reads MNHEY; CDR2 reads SMNVEV (reference sequence). This CDR3 comprises 13 residues. Trimming took 2 bases from V and 3 from J; bases not matched to a gene: 1. CDR3 loop: CASSLRTSYEQYF. In DNA form, the CDR3 reads TGTGCCAGCAGTTTAAGGACTAGCTACGAGCAGTACTTC.

This clone was recorded a few times. The chain recombines TRBV7-6 with TRBJ1-6; D not resolved. The CDR3 has 16 residues. CDR1 and CDR2 (germline): SGHVS, FNYEAQ. With 4 bases removed from V and 10 bases from J, the gap between germline ends came to 20 bases. The CDR3 here is CASSSIRTAGGSPLHF. CDR3 coding DNA: TGTGCCAGCAGCTCGATAAGAACAGCGGGTGGGTCACCCCTCCACTTT.

The CDR3 is CAWSMGEDQPQHF. CDR3 DNA sequence: TGTGCCTGGAGTATGGGGGAGGATCAGCCCCAGCATTTT. V gene TRBV30 combines with J gene TRBJ1-5; D might be TRBD1 (5 bases). Deletions cut 2 bases from V and 5 bases from J, with 10 bases between. Germline V gene sequence: CDR1 GTSNPN, CDR2 SVGIG (reference sequence). The CDR3 length is 13 residues.

This clone was recorded only once. The chain links TRBV24-1 to TRBJ1-5; the D is unclear. The ends were cut back, 5 bases at V and 4 bases at J, with 8 bases in the middle. The CDR3 spans 13 residues. Germline V gene sequence: CDR1 KGHDR, CDR2 SFDVKD. The CDR3 DNA reads as TGTGCCACCAGTGCCATGGGTAATCAGCCCCAGCATTTT. As protein: CATSAMGNQPQHF.

The gene calls are TRBV30 and TRBJ1-5; D not certain. Looked up from germline, CDR1 is GTSNPN and CDR2 is SVGIG (reference sequence). V gave up 0 bases and J gave up 6 bases, with 9 bases separating them. This CDR3 is 13 amino acids long. The CDR3 sequence: CAWSVGYSQPQHF. The CDR3 region has the DNA TGTGCCTGGAGTGTAGGGTACAGTCAGCCCCAGCATTTT.

The chain uses TRBV10-3 and TRBJ1-1; no clear D gene. This CDR3 has 11 amino acids. Germline V gene data show CDR1 as ENHRY and CDR2 as SYGVKD. V was pared by 6 bases and J by 6 bases, with 8 bases between. The CDR3, as DNA: TGTGCCATCAGGGGAGTAGCTGAAGCTTTCTTT. It is translated as CAIRGVAEAFF.

The chain carries TRBV7-3 and TRBJ2-2; D might be TRBD1 (6 bases). Germline V CDR1 and CDR2: SGHTA, FQGTGA. V shed 4 bases and J shed 4 bases, with 13 bases lying between them. This CDR3 spans 15 amino acids. The CDR3 region has the DNA TGTGCCAGCAGCTCGCGGGCAGGGGCCACCGGGGAGCTGTTTTTT. Protein product: CASSSRAGATGELFF.

The chain recombines TRBV27 with TRBJ2-5; tentative D call: TRBD1 (6 bases). The V and J ends lost 1 base and 3 bases respectively, with 18 bases between them. The CDR3 totals 17 residues. Germline-derived CDR1 and CDR2 are MNHEY and SMNVEV (reference sequence). The CDR3 DNA sequence: TGTGCCAGCAGTTTATTTAACCGGGACAACCGGAAAGAGACCCAGTACTTC. Protein: CASSLFNRDNRKETQYF.

The CDR3 nucleotides are TGCGCCAGCAGCCGAGAATGGGCTGGGGCCAACGTCCTGACTTTC. Its protein product is CASSREWAGANVLTF. V is TRBV5-1 and J is TRBJ2-6; D ambiguous. CDR3 length equals 15 residues. Looked up from germline, CDR1 is SGHRS and CDR2 is YFSETQ. The V and J ends lost 4 bases and 2 bases respectively, with 10 bases between them.

The genes are TRBV28 and TRBJ1-2, with a weak D call TRBD1 (6 bases). Deletions cut 4 bases from V and 0 bases from J, with 15 bases between. Germline V gene lookup returns CDR1 MDHEN and CDR2 SYDVKM. CDR3 size: 16 residues. The DNA of the CDR3 is TGTGCCAGCAGTTCGTTGTCACAGGGTCCTAACTATGGCTACACCTTC. Translation gives CASSSLSQGPNYGYTF.

The chain carries TRBV11-3 and TRBJ2-5, with TRBD2 matching 13 bases. Trimming at V came to 5 bases and at J to 1 base, leaving 4 bases not matched to a gene. CDR3 length: 16 amino acids. Germline assignment: CDR1 SGHNT and CDR2 YENEEA. CDR3 sequence: CASSNRLAGGQETQYF. The DNA for the CDR3 is TGTGCCAGCAGCAACCGACTAGCGGGGGGCCAAGAGACCCAGTACTTC.

The chain has TRBV9 and TRBJ1-2; D might be TRBD1 (5 bases). V lost 0 bases and J 7 bases, leaving 7 bases between the germline ends. CDR3 length: 12 amino acids. Germline loops: CDR1 SGDLS, CDR2 YYNGEE. CDR3 region: CASSVAGTGYTF. CDR3 nucleotide sequence: TGTGCCAGCAGCGTAGCCGGGACTGGCTACACCTTC.

The chain has TRBV4-1 and TRBJ1-6, with a weak D call TRBD1 (5 bases). This CDR3 region has 17 residues. The V end lost 0 bases, the J end lost 0 bases, and 9 bases lay between the germline ends. CDR1 and CDR2 from the germline V gene are MGHRA and YSYEKL. Written as DNA, the CDR3 is TGCGCCAGCAGCCAAGATGGGGGGAGCTCCTATAATTCACCCCTCCACTTT. Its protein is CASSQDGGSSYNSPLHF.

This clone was detected ten times or more. The V gene is TRBV30, the J gene TRBJ1-2; D not certain. Per the germline V gene, CDR1 is GTSNPN and CDR2 is SVGIG (reference sequence). V dropped 0 bases and J dropped 2 bases, with 4 bases sitting between them. The CDR3 has 12 residues. CDR3 nucleotide sequence: TGTGCCTGGAGTGTATTCAACTATGGCTACACCTTC. Its translation: CAWSVFNYGYTF.